The T cell receptor (beta chain) described here comes from a study of cytomegalovirus exposure and HLA in healthy donors. In the study overall: Within an early data release were approximately 85 million unique TCRs drawn from HLA-typed donors.

PCR primers comprised 60 Vbeta and 13 Jbeta primers. Clones were sequenced by immunoSEQ multiplex PCR, and TCRdb holds only the in-frame ones, with some missing. In the table there are about 150,000 clones, 75% to 90% of which are singletons. The V gene's germline CDR1 is SGHRS and CDR2 YFSETQ. Losses at the gene ends were 0 bases for V and 13 bases for J; bases not matched to a gene: 4. This CDR3 has 12 residues. J is TRBJ2-1 and V is TRBV5-1; 7 bases agree with TRBD2. Sequenced sample: PBMCs. The clonotype originates from a boy aged 2 to 10 in good health and CMV-seronegative. The CDR3 sequence: CASSLEGGPQFF. The CDR3 nucleotides are TGCGCCAGCAGCTTGGAGGGAGGGCCCCAGTTCTTC. Using reference TRBV5-1 and TRBJ2-1 for the parts outside the CDR3, the full variable domain is KAGVTQTPRYLIKTRGQQVTLSCSPISGHRSVSWYQQTPGQGLQFLFEYFSETQRNKGNFPGRFSGRQFSNSRSEMNVSTLELGDSALYLCASSLEGGPQFFGPGTRLTVL.